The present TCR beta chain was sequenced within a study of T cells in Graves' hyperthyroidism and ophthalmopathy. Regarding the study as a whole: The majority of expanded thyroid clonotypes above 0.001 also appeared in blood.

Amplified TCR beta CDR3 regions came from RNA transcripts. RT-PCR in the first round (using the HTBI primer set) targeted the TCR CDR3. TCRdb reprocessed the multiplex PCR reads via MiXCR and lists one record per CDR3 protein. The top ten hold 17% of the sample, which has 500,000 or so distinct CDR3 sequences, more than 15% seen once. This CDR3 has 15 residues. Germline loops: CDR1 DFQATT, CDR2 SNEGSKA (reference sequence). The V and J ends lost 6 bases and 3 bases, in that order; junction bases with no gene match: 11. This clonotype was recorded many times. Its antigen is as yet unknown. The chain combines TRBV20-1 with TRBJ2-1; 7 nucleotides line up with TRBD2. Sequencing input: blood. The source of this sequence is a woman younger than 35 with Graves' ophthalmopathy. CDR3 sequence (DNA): TGCAGTGCAGAAAATCCGGGACTAAACTACAATGAGCAGTTCTTC. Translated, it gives CSAENPGLNYNEQFF.